The 4 T cell receptor beta chains given below trace back to one sample, sequenced in a study of blood T cell repertoires in COVID-19. TCRdb's copy holds only in-frame clones and misses some; the assay was immunoSEQ multiplex PCR. The table lists under 300,000 clones, roughly 90% of them singletons. The sequencing input was peripheral blood. The receptors come from a woman aged 35 to 49 who had recovered from COVID-19.

CDR3 residues: CASSIRQANLSEAFF. For the CDR3, the DNA is TGTGCCAGTAGTATTCGGCAGGCTAACCTTTCTGAAGCTTTCTTT. V gene TRBV19 combines with J gene TRBJ1-1, with no clear D. The V gene's germline CDR1 is LNHDA and CDR2 SQIVND (reference sequence). V was pared by 3 bases and J by 6 bases, with 17 bases between. CDR3 length equals 15 residues.

The chain has TRBV7-3 and TRBJ2-3; D is unclear. Germline values: CDR1 SGHTA, CDR2 FQGTGA. This CDR3 is built from 14 residues. Trimming shortened V by 1 base and J by 4 bases, and 9 bases separated the two germline ends. The CDR3 is CASSLNSPPDTQYF. As DNA, the CDR3 is TGTGCCAGCAGCTTAAACTCCCCGCCAGATACGCAGTATTTT.

The V call is TRBV19, the J call TRBJ1-3; weak D call: TRBD1 (5 bases). Germline V gene lookup returns CDR1 LNHDA and CDR2 SQIVND (reference sequence). The CDR3 sequence is 14 residues long. Trimming cost V 5 bases and J 4 bases, with 12 bases left between them. The CDR3 DNA reads as TGTGCCAGTAGTCCCGGGGGGACGGGAAACACCATATATTTT. Translation: CASSPGGTGNTIYF.

V is TRBV5-6 and J is TRBJ2-7; perhaps TRBD1 as D (5 bases). V was cut by 0 bases and J by 4 bases, with 11 bases left in between. CDR3 length equals 14 residues. The V gene's germline CDR1 is SGHDT and CDR2 YYEEEE. CDR3 protein: CASSLEGAGYEQYF. As DNA, the CDR3 is TGTGCCAGCAGCTTGGAAGGGGCCGGGTACGAGCAGTACTTC.